This T cell receptor beta chain stems from a study of CD8 T cells in Susac syndrome. About the study: When blood was drawn, the patients with Susac syndrome were therapy-naive, on corticosteroids, or on intravenous immunoglobulin alone.

Findings and limits, study-wide: Within total CD8+ repertoires, roughly 17 Susac-specific public clones were found, and within CD8+ TEMRA repertoires, about 5. Clonal CD8+ expansion in Susac was highest in TEMRA cells and active patients.

cDNA came from approximately 0.5 to 1 ug RNA primed by random hexamers. TCRdb processed the immunoSEQ multiplex PCR reads anew with MiXCR; each CDR3 protein has one entry. In the table there are 130,000 or so distinct CDR3 sequences, about 95% of which are singletons. Germline V lookup: CDR1 SQVTM, CDR2 ANQGSEA. The CDR3 loop spans 15 amino acids. After removal of 5 bases from V and 2 bases from J, the junction contained 6 bases not matched to a gene. As regards this clonotype: Its cognate antigen is unknown.

The V gene is TRBV29-1, the J gene TRBJ2-1; 10 nucleotides agree with TRBD1. The sample consisted of CD8+ T cells from PBMCs. The origin of this receptor is a human donor with Susac syndrome. The CDR3, as DNA: TGCAGCGTTACCGGGACAGGGGTAACCTACAATGAGCAGTTCTTC. Translating it yields CSVTGTGVTYNEQFF.